The entry below describes one T cell receptor beta chain. No antigen is known for it. The record originates from a study of cytotoxic CD8 clonotypes in ibrutinib-treated CLL. About the research overall: Response material was collected after a median about 12 months of treatment, range 6 to 36.

With 0 bases removed from V and 8 bases from J, the gap between germline ends came to 8 bases. CDR3 length: 12 residues. Germline V lookup: CDR1 SGHDT, CDR2 YYEEEE. Study-level findings and limits: Clonality went up at ibrutinib response and then declined back toward baseline at progression.

TCRdb's table, derived via immunoSEQ multiplex PCR, lists solely in-frame clones and lacks some. The sample carries 90,000 to 100,000 clones, about 78% recorded once. The chain uses TRBV5-6 and TRBJ1-2; D remains unclear. The receptor was isolated from a human donor with chronic lymphocytic leukemia. The sequencing used PBMCs, collected after 12 months of ibrutinib treatment. The CDR3 DNA sequence: TGTGCCAGCAGCTTGGCTTGGGCCGGCTACACCTTC. Protein: CASSLAWAGYTF.